Below, 8 T cell receptor beta chains from the same sample are listed, as sequenced in a study of T cells in Graves' hyperthyroidism and ophthalmopathy. Template material for amplifying TCR beta CDR3 regions consisted of RNA transcripts. HTBI primers were employed in a first-round RT-PCR of the TCR CDR3. MiXCR was run by TCRdb on the multiplex PCR reads, yielding one entry per CDR3 protein. This sample has nearly 750,000 distinct CDR3 sequences, with 30% to 40% found just once. Sequenced material: blood. Receptors originate from a woman in her 40s with Graves' hyperthyroidism.

In its sample, this clonotype was seen a few times. The chain employs TRBV20-1 and TRBJ2-7, with TRBD2 matching over 11 bases. CDR3 length: 16 residues. J was trimmed by 2 bases and V by 0 bases; bases with no gene match: 6. Germline V gene lookup returns CDR1 DFQATT and CDR2 SNEGSKA (reference sequence). In nucleotides, the CDR3 is TGCAGTGCTAGAGAATGGACTAGCGGGCCGACCTACGAGCAGTACTTC. This gives the protein CSAREWTSGPTYEQYF.

The chain has TRBV7-9 and TRBJ1-2, with no clear D. The ends were cut back, 3 bases at V and 5 bases at J, with 19 bases in the middle. CDR3 size: 16 residues. CDR1 is SEHNR and CDR2 is FQNEAQ in the germline V gene (reference sequence). CDR3 protein: CASSLDGQAGLYGYTF. The DNA for the CDR3 is TGTGCCAGCAGCTTGGATGGTCAGGCGGGTCTGTATGGCTACACCTTC. Full variable domain (rest looked up from reference TRBV7-9 and TRBJ1-2): DTGVSQNPRHKITKRGQNVTFRCDPISEHNRLYWYRQTLGQGPEFLTYFQNEAQLEKSRLLSDRFSAERPKGSFSTLEIQRTEQGDSAMYLCASSLDGQAGLYGYTFGSGTRLTVV.

The J gene is TRBJ2-7, the V gene TRBV5-1, with TRBD2 as a possible D gene (5 bases). From germline, CDR1 is SGHRS and CDR2 YFSETQ. The ends were cut back, 1 base at V and 7 bases at J, with 12 bases in the middle. This CDR3 has 13 amino acids. The CDR3, as DNA: TGCGCCAGCAGCTTGAAGGAGCGGAGAGAGCAGTACTTC. It is translated as CASSLKERREQYF.

This clonotype was counted ten times or more. The rearrangement links TRBV19 to TRBJ1-6; a weak D match, TRBD1 (6 bases). Germline V lookup: CDR1 LNHDA, CDR2 SQIVND (reference sequence). The CDR3 is 16 residues long. The V end lost 5 bases, the J end lost 0 bases, and 11 bases lay between the germline ends. The CDR3 sequence: CASSLGGGSYNSPLHF. The CDR3 DNA reads as TGTGCCAGTAGTCTGGGAGGGGGCTCCTATAATTCACCCCTCCACTTT.

This clonotype has only a few counts. The chain employs TRBV18 and TRBJ1-2; 8 bases fit TRBD1. Germline V lookup: CDR1 KGHSH, CDR2 LQKENI. This CDR3 comprises 14 residues. J lost 8 bases, V lost 6 bases, and 11 bases had no gene match. CDR3 loop: CASSGQGDLGGYTF. The CDR3 region has the DNA TGTGCCAGCTCTGGACAGGGCGACCTGGGAGGCTACACCTTC.

In regard to this clonotype: A much bigger clone sits one base away, suggesting this may be a read error. V is TRBV19 and J is TRBJ1-6, with TRBD1 matching over 8 bases. Germline V gene lookup returns CDR1 LNHDA and CDR2 SQIVND (reference sequence). The CDR3 spans 15 residues. Here the CDR3 reads CASSLTGVGGSLLHF. The CDR3 DNA follows: TGTGCCAGTAGTCTGACAGGGGTAGGTGGATCACTCCTCCACTTT.

This clonotype has at least ten counts. V usage is TRBV24-1 and J usage is TRBJ2-2; TRBD2 matches 9 bases. Germline V CDR1 and CDR2: KGHDR, SFDVKD. V was clipped by 4 bases and J by 5 bases; unmatched bases: 7. The CDR3 totals 16 residues. CDR3: CATSDQSGRNTGELFF. CDR3 DNA sequence: TGTGCCACCAGTGACCAGAGCGGGAGGAATACCGGGGAGCTGTTTTTT.

This clonotype was seen a handful of times. As DNA, the CDR3 is TGCAGTGCTAGAACTAATCAGCCCCAGCATTTT. Protein: CSARTNQPQHF. The rearrangement links TRBV20-1 to TRBJ1-5, with no clear D. This CDR3 region has 11 residues. In germline, CDR1 is DFQATT, CDR2 SNEGSKA (reference sequence). V dropped 2 bases and J dropped 4 bases, with 3 bases sitting between them.